This T cell receptor beta chain was profiled in a study of T cell responses to AZD1222 COVID-19 vaccine. In the case of this clone: The antigen remains undetermined.

Whole-study results and caveats: The number of AZD1222 recipients seropositive at baseline was only five to seven. In all cases, repertoires were sampled only after the peak T cell response. Among the donors, most were white British and more were female, and clonal diversity was possibly underestimated. Vaccination with two AZD1222 doses was followed by a rise in Spike-specific TCR breadth and depth.

Sequenced by immunoSEQ multiplex PCR; TCRdb stores in-frame clones only, minus some. The table shows 150,000 to 180,000 clones, with approximately 87% occurring only once. This CDR3 is built from 14 residues. Germline loops: CDR1 SGHRS, CDR2 YFSETQ. V gave up 5 bases and J gave up 4 bases, with 12 bases separating them. V and J are TRBV5-1 and TRBJ1-4, with a possible D match to TRBD1 (5 bases). This TCR was sampled from an adult in good health. The material sequenced was peripheral blood, taken on day 0 of MenACWY control vaccination. CDR3 nucleotide sequence: TGCGCCAGCAGGGCGGGGACTGGTAATGAAAAACTGTTTTTT. Protein: CASRAGTGNEKLFF.